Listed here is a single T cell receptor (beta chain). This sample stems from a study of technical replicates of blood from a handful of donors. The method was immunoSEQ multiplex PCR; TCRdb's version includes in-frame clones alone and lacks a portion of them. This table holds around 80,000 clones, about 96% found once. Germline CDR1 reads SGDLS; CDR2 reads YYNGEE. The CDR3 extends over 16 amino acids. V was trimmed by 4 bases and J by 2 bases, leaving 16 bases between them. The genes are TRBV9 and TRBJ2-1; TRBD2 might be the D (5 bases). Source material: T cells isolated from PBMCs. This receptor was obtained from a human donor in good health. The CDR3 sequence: CASSPEAEPAYNEQFF. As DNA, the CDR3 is TGTGCCAGCAGCCCCGAAGCGGAACCAGCCTACAATGAGCAGTTCTTC.